The T cell receptor beta chain under discussion was sequenced for a study of blood T cell repertoires in COVID-19. Germline V gene sequence: CDR1 MNHEY, CDR2 SMNVEV (reference sequence). The CDR3 has 13 residues. After removal of 10 bases from V and 5 bases from J, the junction contained 7 bases not matched to a gene. Authors' processing steps: Amplification from reference gene primers served as the basis for estimated nucleated cell counts. The protocol was immunoSEQ multiplex PCR, while the TCRdb copy is restricted to in-frame clones and leaves out a portion. V and J calls and clone size are copied from that table; D and trimming were computed from the DNA. The table lists about 240,000 clones, approximately 80% of them singletons.

The J gene is TRBJ2-1, the V gene TRBV27; TRBD2 matches at 8 bases. The receptor was isolated from a man between 25 and 39 years old who had recovered from COVID-19. The sample was peripheral blood. The CDR3 bases are TGTGCCACCATGAGGACTAGCCACAATGAGCAGTTCTTC. Its protein is CATMRTSHNEQFF.